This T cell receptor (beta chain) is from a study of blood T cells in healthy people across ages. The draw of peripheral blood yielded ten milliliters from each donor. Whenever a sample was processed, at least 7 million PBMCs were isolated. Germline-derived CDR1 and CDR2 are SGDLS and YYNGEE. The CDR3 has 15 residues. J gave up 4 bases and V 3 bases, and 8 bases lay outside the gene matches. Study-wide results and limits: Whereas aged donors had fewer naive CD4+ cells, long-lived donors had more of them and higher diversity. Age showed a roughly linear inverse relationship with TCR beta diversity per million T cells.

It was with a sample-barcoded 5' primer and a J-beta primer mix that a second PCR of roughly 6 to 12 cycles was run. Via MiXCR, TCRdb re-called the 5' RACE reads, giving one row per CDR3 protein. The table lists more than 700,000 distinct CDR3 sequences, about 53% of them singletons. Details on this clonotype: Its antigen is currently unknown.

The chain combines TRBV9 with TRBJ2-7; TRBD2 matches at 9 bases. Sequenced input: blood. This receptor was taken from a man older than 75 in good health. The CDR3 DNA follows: TGTGCCAGCAGCGCTGCTAGCGGGGCCCAATACGAGCAGTACTTC. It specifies CASSAASGAQYEQYF.